This T cell receptor (beta chain) was retrieved from a study of CD8 T cells in Susac syndrome. Study as a whole: Within the sequenced group of Susac syndrome patients, five or six showed active disease and eight were in remission. When blood was collected, patients with Susac syndrome were therapy-naive, were taking corticosteroids, or were receiving intravenous immunoglobulin alone.

V shed 0 bases and J 4 bases; nucleotides not matched to a gene: 11. CDR3 size: 16 residues. Germline V gene data show CDR1 as DFQATT and CDR2 as SNEGSKA (reference sequence). Random hexamers were used to reverse transcribe an amount of roughly 0.45 to 1 ug RNA. TCRdb independently ran MiXCR on the immunoSEQ multiplex PCR reads; one entry per CDR3 protein. The sample gives 100,000 to 150,000 distinct CDR3 sequences, about 95% of which show up once; over 0.2% is in the top ten. The CD8+ and CD4+ T cells were negatively isolated, with the TEMRA cells enriched by FACS. The clonotype comes from a human donor with Susac syndrome. The chain combines TRBV20-1 with TRBJ2-7; TRBD2 agrees at 8 bases. Input material: CD8+ T cells from PBMCs. In DNA, the CDR3 is TGCAGTGCTAGAGATGAGGGTAGCGGGACCCTATACGAGCAGTACTTC. This gives the protein CSARDEGSGTLYEQYF.